One sample yielded the 13 T cell receptor beta chains listed below, sequenced in a study of blood T cell repertoires in COVID-19. Only in-frame clones appear in the TCRdb table, and some are missing; sequencing was by immunoSEQ multiplex PCR. Of 65,000 to 90,000 clones in the sample, around 83% were seen once. The sequenced sample was peripheral blood. The receptors originated from an elderly woman in a cohort sampled during active or convalescent COVID-19.

The V gene is TRBV29-1, the J gene TRBJ1-1; 8 bases agree with TRBD1. This CDR3 is built from 13 residues. With 1 base clipped from V and 11 bases from J, the junction kept 9 bases outside the gene matches. Germline CDR1 and CDR2: SQVTM and ANQGSEA. The CDR3 bases are TGCAGCGTTGAAGCCCCTCCAGGGGGCCACGCTTTCTTT. Translating gives CSVEAPPGGHAFF.

The V gene is TRBV6-2 or TRBV6-3, the J gene TRBJ2-1, with no clear D. V lost 1 base and J 3 bases, leaving 4 bases between the germline ends. The length of the CDR3 is 13 residues. CDR1 and CDR2 from the germline V gene are MNHEY and SVGEGT. CDR3 sequence: CASSYLLYNEQFF. CDR3 DNA sequence: TGTGCCAGCAGTTACTTACTCTACAATGAGCAGTTCTTC.

This clone was seen a few times. The V and J genes are TRBV5-1 and TRBJ1-2; 9 bases fit TRBD1. V shed 2 bases, J shed 3 bases, and the junction held 8 bases outside the gene matches. Germline V lookup: CDR1 SGHRS, CDR2 YFSETQ. CDR3 length equals 16 residues. Here the CDR3 DNA reads TGCGCCAGCAGCTTAGGGACAGGGCCTAGAGACTATGGCTACACCTTC. Translated: CASSLGTGPRDYGYTF.

The chain recombines TRBV6-5 with TRBJ1-5; D remains unclear. V was pared by 6 bases and J by 1 base, with 13 bases between. From germline, CDR1 is MNHEY and CDR2 SVGAGI. The CDR3 runs 15 residues. DNA of the CDR3: TGTGCCAGCAGGGCACTTGGTAGCAGCAATCAGCCCCAGCATTTT. The encoded protein is CASRALGSSNQPQHF.

This clone was seen only a few times. The chain joins TRBV12-3 or TRBV12-4 to TRBJ1-2, with D hard to call. V lost 0 bases and J 5 bases, leaving 7 bases between the germline ends. This CDR3 is built from 13 residues. As DNA, the CDR3 is TGTGCCAGCAGTTTAGCGTCCCTATATGGCTACACCTTC. Translating gives CASSLASLYGYTF.

In this sample, this clone turned up once. V gene TRBV30 combines with J gene TRBJ1-1, with no clear D. CDR3 length: 13 amino acids. The V end was cut by 0 bases, the J end by 1 base, with 6 bases between. CDR1 GTSNPN and CDR2 SVGIG come from the germline V gene (reference sequence). The CDR3 DNA reads as TGTGCCTGGAGTGTGCGGGGGAACACTGAAGCTTTCTTT. It codes for CAWSVRGNTEAFF.

The CDR3, as DNA: TGTGCCAGCAGCCTCGGCGGGGCCGATAGCTCTGGAAACACCATATATTTT. Its translation: CASSLGGADSSGNTIYF. V gene TRBV11-2 combines with J gene TRBJ1-3; a possible D gene is TRBD1 (5 bases). This CDR3 is built from 17 residues. Deletions cut 5 bases from V and 0 bases from J, with 17 bases between. CDR1 is SGHAT and CDR2 is FQNNGV in the germline V gene.

The chain joins TRBV5-6 to TRBJ2-7, with D tentatively TRBD2 (5 bases). Between the trimmed V and J ends, which lost 4 bases and 3 bases, there was a span of 14 bases. The CDR3 contains 14 residues. Germline loops: CDR1 SGHDT, CDR2 YYEEEE. The CDR3 DNA is TGTGCCAGCAGCCCGCGAGTGGGGAGCTACGAGCAGTACTTC. Translating gives CASSPRVGSYEQYF.

This sequence joins TRBV27 and TRBJ2-7, with D perhaps TRBD1 (6 bases). V lost 6 bases and J lost 4, with 13 bases in between. The CDR3 sequence is 13 residues long. Germline CDR1 reads MNHEY; CDR2 reads SMNVEV (reference sequence). The CDR3 is CASRGAGAYEQYF. CDR3 sequence (DNA): TGTGCCAGCAGAGGGGCAGGGGCGTACGAGCAGTACTTC.

The chain links TRBV5-6 to TRBJ1-6; unclear D gene. V shed 0 bases and J shed 4 bases, with 8 bases lying between them. This CDR3 comprises 15 residues. Germline V gene data show CDR1 as SGHDT and CDR2 as YYEEEE. This CDR3 reads CASSLAETYNSPLHF. CDR3 bases: TGTGCCAGCAGCTTGGCCGAGACTTATAATTCACCCCTCCACTTT.

This clone appeared once. The gene calls are TRBV27 and TRBJ2-7, with 11 positions matching TRBD1. Trimming cost V 2 bases and J 2 bases; bases outside gene matches: 2. The CDR3 contains 15 residues. From germline, CDR1 is MNHEY and CDR2 SMNVEV (reference sequence). CDR3 loop: CASSLGQGAAYEQYF. CDR3 bases: TGTGCCAGCAGTTTAGGACAGGGGGCCGCCTACGAGCAGTACTTC.

V usage is TRBV28 and J usage is TRBJ1-1; 9 positions agree with TRBD1. Trimming cost V 4 bases and J 5 bases; bases outside gene matches: 8. Germline values: CDR1 MDHEN, CDR2 SYDVKM. The length of the CDR3 is 15 residues. DNA for the CDR3: TGTGCCAGCAGTTCCTACAGGGGGCTGCGGACTGAAGCTTTCTTT. Its protein product is CASSSYRGLRTEAFF.

The chain carries TRBV10-1 and TRBJ1-6; TRBD1 matches at 8 bases. Germline lookup yields CDR1 WNHNN and CDR2 SYGVQD (reference sequence). The length of the CDR3 is 16 residues. J was trimmed by 4 bases and V by 3 bases; bases with no gene match: 5. This CDR3 is CASSDHRQGYNSPLHF. CDR3 DNA: TGCGCCAGCAGTGACCATCGACAGGGGTATAATTCACCCCTCCACTTT.